This TCR beta chain was sequenced in a study of cytomegalovirus exposure and HLA in healthy donors. As for this clone: The antigen is undetermined.

Study-wide results and limits: HLA alleles were associated with some 16,000 TCR beta sequences in a later analysis at 0.05 false discovery rate. Presence/absence analyses treated sequencing depth as roughly uniform across donors. Whilst most TCR sequences proved rare, a subset of public TCRs occurred across many donors.

The V segment lost 3 bases and the J segment 4 bases; nucleotides outside the gene matches: 2. Germline V gene data show CDR1 as KGHSH and CDR2 as LQKENI. The CDR3 contains 14 residues. In the PCR, 60 Vbeta and 13 Jbeta primers were used. This table comes from immunoSEQ multiplex PCR, and its TCRdb copy is limited to in-frame clones, with some not included. The sample includes 150,000 to 200,000 clones, over 70% of them seen just once. The receptor was isolated from a woman in her twenties or thirties in good health and CMV-seropositive. The V gene is TRBV18, the J gene TRBJ1-1; 10 bases agree with TRBD1. Specimen: PBMCs. The CDR3 DNA sequence: TGTGCCAGCTCACCCGGACAGGGGGGCACTGAAGCTTTCTTT. Its protein is CASSPGQGGTEAFF. Based on the CDR3 plus reference TRBV18 and TRBJ1-1, the full variable domain is NAGVMQNPRHLVRRRGQEARLRCSPMKGHSHVYWYRQLPEEGLKFMVYLQKENIIDESGMPKERFSAEFPKEGPSILRIQQVVRGDSAAYFCASSPGQGGTEAFFGQGTRLTVV.